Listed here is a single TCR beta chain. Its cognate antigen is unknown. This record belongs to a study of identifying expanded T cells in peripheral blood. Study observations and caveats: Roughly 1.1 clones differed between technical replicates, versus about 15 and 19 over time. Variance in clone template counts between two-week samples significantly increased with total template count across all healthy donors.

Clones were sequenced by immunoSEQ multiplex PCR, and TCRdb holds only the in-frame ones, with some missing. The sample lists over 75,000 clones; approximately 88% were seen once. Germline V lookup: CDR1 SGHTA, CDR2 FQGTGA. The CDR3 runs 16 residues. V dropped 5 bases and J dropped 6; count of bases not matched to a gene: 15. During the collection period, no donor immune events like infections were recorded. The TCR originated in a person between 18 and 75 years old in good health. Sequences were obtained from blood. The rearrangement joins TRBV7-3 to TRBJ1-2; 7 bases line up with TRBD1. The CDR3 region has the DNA TGTGCCAGCAGCCCCGGACAGGCGAGTACCAAAAATGGCTACACCTTC. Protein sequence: CASSPGQASTKNGYTF. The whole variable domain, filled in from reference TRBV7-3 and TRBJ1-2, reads GAGVSQTPSNKVTEKGKYVELRCDPISGHTALYWYRQSLGQGPEFLIYFQGTGAADDSGLPNDRFFAVRPEGSVSTLKIQRTERGDSAVYLCASSPGQASTKNGYTFGSGTRLTVV.